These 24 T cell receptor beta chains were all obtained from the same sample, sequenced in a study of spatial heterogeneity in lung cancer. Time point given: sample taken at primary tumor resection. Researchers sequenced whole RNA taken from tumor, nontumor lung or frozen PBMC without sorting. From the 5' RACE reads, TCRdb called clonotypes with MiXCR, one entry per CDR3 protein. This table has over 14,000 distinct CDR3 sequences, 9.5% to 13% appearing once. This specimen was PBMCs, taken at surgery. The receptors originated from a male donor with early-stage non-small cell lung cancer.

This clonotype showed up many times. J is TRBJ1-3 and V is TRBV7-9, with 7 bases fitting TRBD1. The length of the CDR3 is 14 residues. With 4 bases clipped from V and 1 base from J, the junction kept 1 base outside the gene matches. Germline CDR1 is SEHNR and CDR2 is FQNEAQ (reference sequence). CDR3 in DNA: TGTGCCAGCAGCTCAGGGGGATCTGGAAACACCATATATTTT. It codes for CASSSGGSGNTIYF.

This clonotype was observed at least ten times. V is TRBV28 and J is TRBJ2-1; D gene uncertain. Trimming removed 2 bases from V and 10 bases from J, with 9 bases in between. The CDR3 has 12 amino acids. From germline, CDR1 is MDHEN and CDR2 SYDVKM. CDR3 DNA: TGTGCCAGCAGTTTACTAACGATGGAGCAGTTCTTC. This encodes CASSLLTMEQFF.

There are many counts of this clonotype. The CDR3 here is CSQAGTGGREQFF. The CDR3 region has the DNA TGCAGTCAAGCCGGGACAGGGGGACGCGAGCAGTTCTTC. The rearrangement links TRBV20-1 to TRBJ2-1; 11 nucleotides match TRBD1. The germline V gene encodes CDR1 DFQATT and CDR2 SNEGSKA (reference sequence). J was trimmed by 10 bases and V by 8 bases; bases with no gene match: 10. CDR3 size: 13 residues.

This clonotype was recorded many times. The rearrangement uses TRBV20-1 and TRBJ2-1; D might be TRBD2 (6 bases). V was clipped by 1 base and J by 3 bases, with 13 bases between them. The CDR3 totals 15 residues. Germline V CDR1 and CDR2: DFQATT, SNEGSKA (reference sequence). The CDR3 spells CSARVGEAVYNEQFF. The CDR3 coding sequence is TGCAGTGCTAGAGTAGGGGAGGCCGTCTACAATGAGCAGTTCTTC.

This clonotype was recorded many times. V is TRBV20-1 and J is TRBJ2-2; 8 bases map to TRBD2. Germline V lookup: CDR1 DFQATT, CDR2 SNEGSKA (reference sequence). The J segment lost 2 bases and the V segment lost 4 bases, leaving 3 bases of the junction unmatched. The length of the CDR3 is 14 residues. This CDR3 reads CSAKREINTGELFF. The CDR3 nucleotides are TGCAGTGCTAAGCGGGAGATCAACACCGGGGAGCTGTTTTTT.

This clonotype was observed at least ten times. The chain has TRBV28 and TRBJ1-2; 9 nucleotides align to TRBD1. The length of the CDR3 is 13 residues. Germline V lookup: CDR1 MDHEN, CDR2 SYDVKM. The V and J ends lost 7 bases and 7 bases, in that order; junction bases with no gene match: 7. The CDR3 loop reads CASILGTGTGYTF. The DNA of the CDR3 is TGTGCCAGCATCCTGGGGACAGGGACTGGCTACACCTTC.

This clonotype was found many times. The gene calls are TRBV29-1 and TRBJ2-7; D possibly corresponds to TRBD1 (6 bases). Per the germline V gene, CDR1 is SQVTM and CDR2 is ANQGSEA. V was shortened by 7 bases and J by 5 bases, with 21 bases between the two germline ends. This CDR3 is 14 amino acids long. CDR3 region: CSATTGIGGDEQYF. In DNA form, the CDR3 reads TGCAGCGCCACCACAGGGATCGGCGGAGACGAGCAGTACTTC.

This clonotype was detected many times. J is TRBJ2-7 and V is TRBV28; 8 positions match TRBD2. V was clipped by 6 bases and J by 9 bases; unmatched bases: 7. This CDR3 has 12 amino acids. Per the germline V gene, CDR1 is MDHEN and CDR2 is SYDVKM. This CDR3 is CASSGDGGAQYF. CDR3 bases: TGTGCCAGCAGCGGAGACGGGGGGGCGCAGTACTTC.

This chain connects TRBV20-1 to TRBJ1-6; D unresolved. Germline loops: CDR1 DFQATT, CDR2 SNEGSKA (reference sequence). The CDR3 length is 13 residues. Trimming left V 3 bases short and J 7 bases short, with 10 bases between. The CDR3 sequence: CSASGRINSPLHF. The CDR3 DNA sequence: TGCAGTGCTAGTGGCCGGATCAATTCACCCCTCCACTTT.

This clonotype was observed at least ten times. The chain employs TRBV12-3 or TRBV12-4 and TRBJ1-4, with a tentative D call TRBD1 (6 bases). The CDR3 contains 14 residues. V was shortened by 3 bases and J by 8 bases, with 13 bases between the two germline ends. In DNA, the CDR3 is TGTGCCAGCAGTTTCGGGGGGGCTGGGGAAAAACTGTTTTTT. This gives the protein CASSFGGAGEKLFF.

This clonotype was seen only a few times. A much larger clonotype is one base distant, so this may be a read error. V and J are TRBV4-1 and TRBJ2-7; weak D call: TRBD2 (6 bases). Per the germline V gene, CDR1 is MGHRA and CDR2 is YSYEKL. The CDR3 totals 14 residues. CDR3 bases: TGCGCCAACAGCCAAGGACTTCGCGGGGAGGAGCAGTACTTC. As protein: CANSQGLRGEEQYF.

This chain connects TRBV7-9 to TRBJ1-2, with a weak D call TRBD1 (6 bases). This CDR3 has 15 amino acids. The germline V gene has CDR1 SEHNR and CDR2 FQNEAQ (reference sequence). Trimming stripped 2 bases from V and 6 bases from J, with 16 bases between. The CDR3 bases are TGTGCCAGCAGCTTACGACAGGTTGGAGGGGATGGCTACACCTTC. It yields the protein CASSLRQVGGDGYTF.

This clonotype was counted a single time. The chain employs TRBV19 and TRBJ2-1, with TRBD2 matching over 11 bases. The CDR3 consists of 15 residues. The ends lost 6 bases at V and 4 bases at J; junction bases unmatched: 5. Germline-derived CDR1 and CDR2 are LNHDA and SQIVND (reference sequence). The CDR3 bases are TGTGCCAGTAGGACTAGCGGGATTGCTTACAATGAGCAGTTCTTC. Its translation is CASRTSGIAYNEQFF.

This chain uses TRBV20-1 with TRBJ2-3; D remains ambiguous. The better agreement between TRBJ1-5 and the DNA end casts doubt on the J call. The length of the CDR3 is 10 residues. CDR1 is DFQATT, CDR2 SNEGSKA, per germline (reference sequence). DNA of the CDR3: TGCAGTGCTAGAACAGATACGCAGCATTTT. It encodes CSARTDTQHF.

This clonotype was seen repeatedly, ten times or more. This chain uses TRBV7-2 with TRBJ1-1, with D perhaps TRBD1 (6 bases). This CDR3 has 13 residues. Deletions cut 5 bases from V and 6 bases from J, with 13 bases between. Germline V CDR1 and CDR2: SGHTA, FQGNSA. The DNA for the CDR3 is TGTGCCAGCAGCATGAGGACAGCCGCTGAAGCTTTCTTT. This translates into CASSMRTAAEAFF.

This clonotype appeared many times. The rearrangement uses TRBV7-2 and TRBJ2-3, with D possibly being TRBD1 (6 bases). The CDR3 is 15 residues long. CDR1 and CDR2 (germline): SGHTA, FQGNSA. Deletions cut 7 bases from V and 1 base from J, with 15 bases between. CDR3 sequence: CASTPGAGGTDTQYF. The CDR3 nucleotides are TGTGCCAGCACCCCAGGGGCGGGTGGCACAGATACGCAGTATTTT.

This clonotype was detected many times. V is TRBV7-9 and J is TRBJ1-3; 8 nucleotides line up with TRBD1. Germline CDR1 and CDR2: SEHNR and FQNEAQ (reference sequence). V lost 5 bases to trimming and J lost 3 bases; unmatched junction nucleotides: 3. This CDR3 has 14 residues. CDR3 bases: TGTGCCAGCAGCCAGGGGGCGTATGGAAACACCATATATTTT. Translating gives CASSQGAYGNTIYF. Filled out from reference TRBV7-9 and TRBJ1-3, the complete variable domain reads DTGVSQNPRHKITKRGQNVTFRCDPISEHNRLYWYRQTLGQGPEFLTYFQNEAQLEKSRLLSDRFSAERPKGSFSTLEIQRTEQGDSAMYLCASSQGAYGNTIYFGEGSWLTVV.

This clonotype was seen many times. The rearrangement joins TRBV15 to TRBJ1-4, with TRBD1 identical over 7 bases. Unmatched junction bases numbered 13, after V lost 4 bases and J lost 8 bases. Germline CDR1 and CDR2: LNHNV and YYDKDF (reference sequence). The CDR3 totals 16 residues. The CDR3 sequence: CATSTAGGDSGEKLFF. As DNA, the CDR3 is TGTGCCACCAGCACCGCAGGGGGGGACAGTGGAGAAAAACTGTTTTTT.

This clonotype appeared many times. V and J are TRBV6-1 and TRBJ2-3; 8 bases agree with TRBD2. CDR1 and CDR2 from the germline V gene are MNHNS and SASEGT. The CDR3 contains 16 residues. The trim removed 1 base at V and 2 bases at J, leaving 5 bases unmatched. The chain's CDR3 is CASSEELAEPTDTQYF. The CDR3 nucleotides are TGTGCCAGCAGTGAAGAACTAGCGGAGCCCACAGATACGCAGTATTTT.

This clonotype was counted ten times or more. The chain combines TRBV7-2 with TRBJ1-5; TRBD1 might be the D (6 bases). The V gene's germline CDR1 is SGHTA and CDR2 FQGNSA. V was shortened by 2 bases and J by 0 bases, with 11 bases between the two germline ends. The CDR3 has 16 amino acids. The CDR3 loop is CASSLRGGLSNQPQHF. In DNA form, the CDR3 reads TGTGCCAGCAGCTTAAGAGGGGGACTTAGCAATCAGCCCCAGCATTTT.

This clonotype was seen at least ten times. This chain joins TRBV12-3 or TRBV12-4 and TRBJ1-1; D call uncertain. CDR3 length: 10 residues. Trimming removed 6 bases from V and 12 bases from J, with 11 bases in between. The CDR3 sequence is CASRNPGTFF. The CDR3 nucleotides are TGTGCCAGCAGAAACCCCGGGACTTTCTTT.

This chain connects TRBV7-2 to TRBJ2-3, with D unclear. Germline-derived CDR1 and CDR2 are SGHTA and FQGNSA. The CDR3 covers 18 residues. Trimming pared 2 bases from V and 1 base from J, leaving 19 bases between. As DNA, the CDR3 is TGTGCCAGCAGCTTATTGCTCCCGGATGCCTTCGGCACAGATACGCAGTATTTT. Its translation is CASSLLLPDAFGTDTQYF.

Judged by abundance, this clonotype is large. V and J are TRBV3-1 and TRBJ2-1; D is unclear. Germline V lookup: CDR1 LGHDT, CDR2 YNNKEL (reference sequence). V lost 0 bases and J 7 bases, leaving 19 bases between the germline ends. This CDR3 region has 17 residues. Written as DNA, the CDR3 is TGTGCCAGCAGCCAAGACTTTCCTAGACGAGATGGTAATGAGCAGTTCTTC. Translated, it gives CASSQDFPRRDGNEQFF.

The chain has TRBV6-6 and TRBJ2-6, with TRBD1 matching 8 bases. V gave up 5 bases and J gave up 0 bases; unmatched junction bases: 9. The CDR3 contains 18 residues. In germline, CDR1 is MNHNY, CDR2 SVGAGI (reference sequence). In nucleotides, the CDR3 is TGTGCCAGCAGTCCCCCGGGACAGGATATCTCTGGGGCCAACGTCCTGACTTTC. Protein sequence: CASSPPGQDISGANVLTF.